The clone carrying this T cell receptor (beta chain) was picked up many times. TCRdb re-called the 5' RACE reads through MiXCR, storing one row per CDR3 protein. The sample yields over 120,000 distinct CDR3 sequences, 5% to 8% seen once. The record originates from a study of T cells after yellow fever vaccination. Germline V gives CDR1 ENHRY, CDR2 SYGVKD. V was cut by 4 bases and J by 6 bases, with 10 bases left in between. The CDR3 length is 13 residues. The sequenced sample was CD4+ T cells sorted from PBMCs, obtained 10 days after the yellow fever booster vaccination. The genes are TRBV10-3 and TRBJ2-1; D unclear. This clonotype was sampled from a man aged 25-40 years who received the YFV17D yellow fever vaccine. The CDR3 sequence is CAISGAPPNEQFF. The CDR3 DNA is TGTGCCATCAGTGGGGCTCCCCCCAATGAGCAGTTCTTC.